The clone carrying this TCR beta chain was seen once. Its antigen is unknown. The assay was immunoSEQ multiplex PCR, and TCRdb's table has in-frame clones only and misses some. This table holds over 950,000 clones, approximately 80% found once. These data originate in a study of shared clonotypes between healthy human individuals. Overall study findings and caveats: Even with large depth, rarefaction showed that sorted-subset sequencing was incomplete.

This clonotype was obtained from a man aged 18 to 30 in good health. Some clones in this sample may be carry-over from other donors' samples. Sample: memory CD4+ T cells from PBMCs. Subset denoted: CD45RA-negative fraction.

CDR3 protein: CATSRPPDRGLSQPQHF. The CDR3 DNA follows: TGTGCCACCAGCAGACCGCCCGACAGGGGATTAAGTCAGCCCCAGCATTTT. The chain couples TRBV15 to TRBJ1-5, with 8 bases matching TRBD1. Per the germline V gene, CDR1 is LNHNV and CDR2 is YYDKDF (reference sequence). This CDR3 region has 17 residues. The junction had 12 bases not matched to a gene; V was cut back by 2 bases and J by 6 bases.